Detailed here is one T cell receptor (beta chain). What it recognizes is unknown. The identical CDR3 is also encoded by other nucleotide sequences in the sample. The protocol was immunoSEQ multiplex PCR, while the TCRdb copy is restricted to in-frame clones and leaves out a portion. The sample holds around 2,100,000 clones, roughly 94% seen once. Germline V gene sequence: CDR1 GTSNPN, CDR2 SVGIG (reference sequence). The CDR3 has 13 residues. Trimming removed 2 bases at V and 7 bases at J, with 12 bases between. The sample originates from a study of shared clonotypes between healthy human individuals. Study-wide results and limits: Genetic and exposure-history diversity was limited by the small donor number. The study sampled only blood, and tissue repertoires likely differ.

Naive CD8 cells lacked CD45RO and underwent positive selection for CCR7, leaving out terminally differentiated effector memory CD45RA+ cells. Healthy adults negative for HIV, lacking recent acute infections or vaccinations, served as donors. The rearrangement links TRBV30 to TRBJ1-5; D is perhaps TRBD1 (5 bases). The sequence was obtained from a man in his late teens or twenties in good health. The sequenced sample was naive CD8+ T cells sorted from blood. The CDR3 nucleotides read TGTGCCTGGAGTACCCAGGGTGACCAGCCCCAGCATTTT. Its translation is CAWSTQGDQPQHF. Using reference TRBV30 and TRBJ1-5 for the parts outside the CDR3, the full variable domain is SQTIHQWPATLVQPVGSPLSLECTVEGTSNPNLYWYRQAAGRGLQLLFYSVGIGQISSEVPQNLSASRPQDRQFILSSKKLLLSDSGFYLCAWSTQGDQPQHFGDGTRLSIL.